The 15 T cell receptor beta chains below come from one sample, sequenced in a study of blood T cell repertoires in COVID-19. Repertoires were generated with immunoSEQ multiplex PCR, while TCRdb's copy carries only in-frame clones and drops some. The sample lists under 300,000 clones, around 86% occurring once. Sequencing was done on a sample of PBMCs or T cells enriched from blood (not recorded which). The receptors derive from a middle-aged woman with acute COVID-19.

The table lists this clone with a few counts. The DNA for the CDR3 is TGTGCCAGCAGTCTCCGGACTAGCGGGGACAGCTCCTACGAGCAGTACTTC. As protein: CASSLRTSGDSSYEQYF. The rearrangement uses TRBV27 and TRBJ2-7; TRBD2 aligns across 12 bases. From germline, CDR1 is MNHEY and CDR2 SMNVEV (reference sequence). This CDR3 is built from 17 residues. V dropped 5 bases and J dropped 0; count of bases not matched to a gene: 8.

The gene calls are TRBV10-2 and TRBJ2-7, with 9 bases fitting TRBD1. The V gene's germline CDR1 is WSHSY and CDR2 SAAADI. The CDR3 is 14 residues long. V was pared by 9 bases and J by 1 base, with 7 bases of the junction left unmatched. CDR3 region: CASSSGTGSYEQYF. The CDR3 coding sequence is TGCGCCAGTTCCTCCGGGACAGGGTCCTACGAGCAGTACTTC.

This chain joins TRBV3-1 (or the pseudogene TRBV3-2) and TRBJ1-4; D possibly corresponds to TRBD1 (6 bases). CDR1 LGHDT and CDR2 YNNKEL come from the germline V gene (reference sequence). The CDR3 runs 15 residues. V lost 3 bases and J lost 5, with 13 bases in between. The CDR3 DNA reads as TGTGCCAGCAGCCACGAGCCAGGGGAGAATGAAAAACTGTTTTTT. This encodes CASSHEPGENEKLFF.

This clone was seen a single time. The V and J genes are TRBV10-3 and TRBJ2-2, with D possibly TRBD2 on 6 matching bases. V was cut by 3 bases and J by 6 bases, with 11 bases left in between. The CDR3 extends over 14 amino acids. CDR1 and CDR2 (germline): ENHRY, SYGVKD. DNA for the CDR3: TGTGCCATCAGTGAAACGGGGGTAGCCGGGGAGCTGTTTTTT. It is translated as CAISETGVAGELFF.

This clone came up once. The chain combines TRBV7-9 with TRBJ2-1; tentative D call: TRBD2 (6 bases). This CDR3 comprises 14 residues. CDR1 is SEHNR and CDR2 is FQNEAQ in the germline V gene (reference sequence). V was cut by 4 bases and J by 0 bases, with 7 bases left in between. CDR3 amino acids: CASSYGGSYNEQFF. DNA for the CDR3: TGTGCCAGCAGCTACGGGGGCTCCTACAATGAGCAGTTCTTC.

This clone turned up a few times. The V call is TRBV12-3 or TRBV12-4, the J call TRBJ1-2; maybe TRBD1 (5 bases). V lost 6 bases and J lost 8, with 16 bases in between. This CDR3 region has 13 residues. Here the CDR3 reads CASSLGQVRGYTF. Here the CDR3 DNA reads TGTGCCAGCAGCTTGGGGCAGGTGCGAGGCTACACCTTC.

The V and J genes are TRBV3-1 (or the pseudogene TRBV3-2) and TRBJ2-5; D gene uncertain. This CDR3 comprises 11 residues. V shed 3 bases and J shed 7 bases, with 6 bases lying between them. Germline V gene lookup returns CDR1 LGHDT and CDR2 YNNKEL (reference sequence). The CDR3: CASSHTGTQYF. In nucleotides, the CDR3 is TGTGCCAGCAGCCATACGGGGACCCAGTACTTC.

The chain couples TRBV10-2 to TRBJ2-3; TRBD2 is a possible D gene (5 bases). V gave up 4 bases and J gave up 4 bases, with 12 bases separating them. CDR1 and CDR2 from the germline V gene are WSHSY and SAAADI. This CDR3 has 14 residues. The CDR3 loop is CASSVAHDPDTQYF. The CDR3 nucleotides are TGCGCCAGCAGTGTAGCGCACGATCCAGATACGCAGTATTTT.

The chain is built from TRBV6-1 and TRBJ1-6; TRBD1 is a possible D gene (6 bases). This CDR3 contains 14 residues. Germline V CDR1 and CDR2: MNHNS, SASEGT. V was shortened by 2 bases and J by 9 bases, with 11 bases between the two germline ends. In DNA form, the CDR3 reads TGTGCCAGCAGTGAATCAGGGGCGGGTTCACCCCTCCACTTT. Protein: CASSESGAGSPLHF.

This clone came up a few times. The rearrangement uses TRBV3-1 (or the pseudogene TRBV3-2) and TRBJ1-1, with D perhaps matching TRBD1 (6 bases). The V and J ends lost 4 bases and 6 bases respectively, with 9 bases between them. The CDR3 covers 12 residues. Germline loops: CDR1 LGHDT, CDR2 YNNKEL (reference sequence). CDR3 sequence (DNA): TGTGCCAGCAGCCTACAGGGTTCTGAAGCTTTCTTT. This gives the protein CASSLQGSEAFF.

This chain links TRBV5-1 with TRBJ2-1; 11 nucleotides match TRBD2. V was clipped by 1 base and J by 0 bases; unmatched bases: 6. Germline loops: CDR1 SGHRS, CDR2 YFSETQ. The CDR3 contains 18 residues. The CDR3 nucleotides are TGCGCCAGCAGCTTGACTAGCGGGAGCCCGAGCTCCTACAATGAGCAGTTCTTC. It yields the protein CASSLTSGSPSSYNEQFF.

The V and J genes are TRBV5-1 and TRBJ2-4; possibly TRBD1 for D (6 bases). The V end lost 4 bases, the J end lost 5 bases, and 16 bases lay between the germline ends. The CDR3 length is 15 residues. Germline CDR1 SGHRS, CDR2 YFSETQ. The chain's CDR3 is CASSNQGRPENIQYF. The CDR3, as DNA: TGCGCCAGCAGCAATCAGGGGCGACCGGAAAACATTCAGTACTTC.

This clone was seen a single time. The rearrangement joins TRBV29-1 to TRBJ1-1; D gene ambiguous. Trimming took 4 bases from V and 1 from J, leaving 7 bases between them. CDR1 is SQVTM and CDR2 is ANQGSEA in the germline V gene. The CDR3 extends over 12 amino acids. The CDR3 DNA reads TGCAGCGTTGGTCGACAGAACACTGAAGCTTTCTTT. It specifies CSVGRQNTEAFF.

J is TRBJ2-7 and V is TRBV19; D gene unclear. The germline V gene has CDR1 LNHDA and CDR2 SQIVND (reference sequence). CDR3 length: 16 amino acids. Trimming took 3 bases from V and 2 from J, leaving 17 bases between them. The CDR3 coding sequence is TGTGCCAGTAGTATGCACGTGAACAGAAGAACCTACGAGCAGTACTTC. As protein: CASSMHVNRRTYEQYF.

The V and J genes are TRBV5-1 and TRBJ2-7, with D perhaps TRBD2 (6 bases). This CDR3 is 17 amino acids long. Germline values: CDR1 SGHRS, CDR2 YFSETQ. V lost 1 base and J lost 7, with 24 bases in between. This CDR3 reads CASSLTSRAGPLGEQYF. The CDR3 bases are TGCGCCAGCAGCTTGACCTCCCGGGCGGGGCCACTGGGGGAGCAGTACTTC.